This TCR beta chain was recovered during a study of blood T cell repertoires in COVID-19. On the study more broadly: From the United States, Italy and Spain came samples of acute and convalescent COVID-19.

Original processing notes: Reference gene primer amplification yielded estimated nucleated cell counts. Profiled with immunoSEQ multiplex PCR; TCRdb holds only in-frame clones, not every one. D and trimming were read from the DNA, whereas the V and J calls and clone size are those reported in that table. The sample holds 400,000 to 450,000 clones, 85% to 90% seen once. This CDR3 spans 15 amino acids. Trimming removed 4 bases from V and 2 bases from J; junction bases left unmatched: 4. The germline V gene has CDR1 MDHEN and CDR2 SYDVKM. Participant ages covered roughly 18 to 89 years across about two dozen US areas.

The sequence was collected from a man aged 30 to 45 who had recovered from COVID-19. V is TRBV28 and J is TRBJ1-5, with 8 bases identical to TRBD1. Sequencing was done on a sample of PBMCs or T cells enriched from blood (not recorded which). DNA for the CDR3: TGTGCCAGCAGTTCGGCAGGGGGCCGCAATCAGCCCCAGCATTTT. Translation gives CASSSAGGRNQPQHF.